This TCR beta chain was captured by sequencing in a study of CD8+ T cells in alopecia areata. Study-wide context: Tofacitinib administration to treated patients was oral, at 5 to 10 mg twice daily. Scalp area affected, as a percentage, set the severity score of treated patients.

This clone was observed a handful of times. Its antigen is currently unknown. Germline V lookup: CDR1 SQVTM, CDR2 ANQGSEA. With 7 bases removed from V and 1 base from J, the gap between germline ends came to 10 bases. This CDR3 is built from 12 residues. Study-wide points: When scalp samples are sequenced, resident alphabeta T cells of normal skin are also captured. Clonality in the scalp and expanded CD8+ clones ranked among the top 100 were significantly decreased by tofacitinib.

Extraction of RNA preceded its reverse transcription into cDNA, which served as the sequencing template. Using immunoSEQ multiplex PCR, the repertoire was profiled, and TCRdb retains in-frame clones only, with some absent. The sample holds some 110,000 clones, around 58% seen once. Documented treatment: oral pan-JAK inhibitor, 5-10 mg twice daily. The rearrangement uses TRBV29-1 and TRBJ1-1, with D perhaps matching TRBD1 (5 bases). This clonotype originated in a human donor with alopecia areata. The sample consisted of CD8+ T cells sorted from blood, taken at week 4, from a patient treated with tofacitinib. The CDR3 loop reads CSGDSGNTEAFF. For the CDR3, the DNA is TGCAGCGGTGACAGTGGGAACACTGAAGCTTTCTTT.